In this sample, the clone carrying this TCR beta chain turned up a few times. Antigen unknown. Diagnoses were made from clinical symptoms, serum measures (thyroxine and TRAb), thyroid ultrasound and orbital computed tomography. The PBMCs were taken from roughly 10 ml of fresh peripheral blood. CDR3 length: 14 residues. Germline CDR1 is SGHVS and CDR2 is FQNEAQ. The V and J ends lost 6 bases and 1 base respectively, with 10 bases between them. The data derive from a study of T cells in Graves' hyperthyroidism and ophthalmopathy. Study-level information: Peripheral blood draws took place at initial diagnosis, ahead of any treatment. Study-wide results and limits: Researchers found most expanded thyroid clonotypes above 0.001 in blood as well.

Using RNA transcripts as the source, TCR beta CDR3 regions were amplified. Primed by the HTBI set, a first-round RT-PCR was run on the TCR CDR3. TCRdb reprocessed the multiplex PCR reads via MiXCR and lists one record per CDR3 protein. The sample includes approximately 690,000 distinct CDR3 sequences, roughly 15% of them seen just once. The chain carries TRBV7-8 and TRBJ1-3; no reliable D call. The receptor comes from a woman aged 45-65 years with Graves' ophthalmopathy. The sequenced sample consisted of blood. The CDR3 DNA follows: TGTGCCAGCAGGGTCGGACGGTCTGGAAACACCATATATTTT. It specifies CASRVGRSGNTIYF. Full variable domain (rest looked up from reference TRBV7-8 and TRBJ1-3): GAGVSQSPRYKVAKRGQDVALRCDPISGHVSLFWYQQALGQGPEFLTYFQNEAQLDKSGLPSDRFFAERPEGSVSTLKIQRTQQEDSAVYLCASRVGRSGNTIYFGEGSWLTVV.